What follows are 31 T cell receptor beta chains derived from one specimen sequenced in a study of Ad26.COV2.S vaccination and SARS-CoV-2 variants. This table comes from immunoSEQ multiplex PCR, and its TCRdb copy is limited to in-frame clones, with some not included. The sample holds some 330,000 clones, roughly 90% seen once. Treatment: 15 to 20 received Ad26.COV2.S at low or high dose, single or two shots; 5 received placebo; per-sample allocation not given. All samples were drawn on day 63, counting from the first vaccine or placebo injection. The source material was peripheral blood, sampled in a trial of Ad26.COV2.S vaccine versus placebo. All receptors come from a person between 18 and 65 years old who received the Ad26.COV2.S COVID-19 vaccine or a placebo.

On this clone itself: This specimen includes other DNA sequences encoding the same CDR3. This chain joins TRBV28 and TRBJ1-1, with D unresolved. Deletions cut 3 bases from V and 4 bases from J, with 3 bases between. Germline V gives CDR1 MDHEN, CDR2 SYDVKM. The CDR3 is made up of 11 amino acids. In DNA, the CDR3 is TGTGCCAGCAGTTTGGGCACTGAAGCTTTCTTT. This gives the protein CASSLGTEAFF.

This clone was seen a handful of times. This chain links TRBV7-3 with TRBJ2-1; 8 nucleotides line up with TRBD1. This CDR3 has 15 amino acids. Germline CDR1 and CDR2: SGHTA and FQGTGA. V was pared by 2 bases and J by 5 bases, with 5 bases of the junction left unmatched. The CDR3 bases are TGTGCCAGCAGCTTACAGGGGGCTCCCCACAATGAGCAGTTCTTC. It yields the protein CASSLQGAPHNEQFF.

V gene TRBV7-3 combines with J gene TRBJ2-6; 7 bases map to TRBD1. Germline loops: CDR1 SGHTA, CDR2 FQGTGA. Trimming removed 5 bases from V and 2 bases from J; junction bases left unmatched: 3. The CDR3 spans 15 residues. The CDR3 region is CASSVDRAGANVLTF. CDR3 in DNA: TGTGCCAGCAGCGTCGACAGGGCTGGGGCCAACGTCCTGACTTTC.

This rearrangement joins TRBV29-1 to TRBJ1-4; 7 nucleotides agree with TRBD1. Trimming at V came to 7 bases and at J to 8 bases, leaving 7 bases not matched to a gene. Germline CDR1 SQVTM, CDR2 ANQGSEA. The CDR3 contains 12 residues. In DNA form, the CDR3 reads TGCAGCGCCCGACAGGGAACCGAAAAACTGTTTTTT. Translating it yields CSARQGTEKLFF. Looking up the rest from reference TRBV29-1 and TRBJ1-4 gives the full variable domain: SAVISQKPSRDICQRGTSLTIQCQVDSQVTMMFWYRQQPGQSLTLIATANQGSEATYESGFVIDKFPISRPNLTFSTLTVSNMSPEDSSIYLCSARQGTEKLFFGSGTQLSVL.

The V and J genes are TRBV18 and TRBJ2-7; 11 bases agree with TRBD2. Per the germline V gene, CDR1 is KGHSH and CDR2 is LQKENI. The CDR3 covers 17 residues. The ends lost 0 bases at V and 6 bases at J; junction bases unmatched: 10. CDR3 loop: CASSPPGSLAGDFEQYF. The DNA of the CDR3 is TGTGCCAGCTCACCACCGGGATCACTAGCGGGGGATTTCGAGCAGTACTTC.

V gene TRBV4-3 combines with J gene TRBJ1-1; 7 nucleotides agree with TRBD1. V lost 1 base, J lost 6 bases, and 11 bases stayed unmatched. CDR3 size: 16 residues. Germline assignment: CDR1 LGHNA and CDR2 YSLEER. CDR3 DNA: TGCGCCAGCAGCCAAGGAGGCGGGACAGAGGTGCCTGAAGCTTTCTTT. Translated: CASSQGGGTEVPEAFF.

V and J are TRBV19 and TRBJ2-7; D perhaps matches TRBD2 (5 bases). The germline V gene encodes CDR1 LNHDA and CDR2 SQIVND (reference sequence). The CDR3 totals 11 residues. The ends were cut back, 7 bases at V and 9 bases at J, with 13 bases in the middle. CDR3 loop: CASTSPSWQYV. In nucleotides, the CDR3 is TGTGCCAGTACTTCTCCTAGCTGGCAGTACGTC.

This chain links TRBV6-5 with TRBJ1-4; 7 bases fit TRBD1. Losses at the gene ends were 6 bases for V and 3 bases for J; bases not matched to a gene: 7. This CDR3 comprises 15 residues. Germline V gives CDR1 MNHEY, CDR2 SVGAGI. The CDR3 DNA is TGTGCCAGCAGCCGAGGGACAGCCCCTAATGAAAAACTGTTTTTT. Protein product: CASSRGTAPNEKLFF.

The V gene is TRBV5-4, the J gene TRBJ2-1; 7 nucleotides match TRBD1. J was trimmed by 4 bases and V by 3 bases; bases with no gene match: 7. Germline V lookup: CDR1 SGHNT, CDR2 YYREEE (reference sequence). This CDR3 contains 15 residues. CDR3 nucleotide sequence: TGTGCCAGCAGCTGGGGACAGAATCTTTACAATGAGCAGTTCTTC. Its translation: CASSWGQNLYNEQFF. The full variable domain, its missing parts supplied by reference TRBV5-4 and TRBJ2-1, is ETGVTQSPTHLIKTRGQQVTLRCSSQSGHNTVSWYQQALGQGPQFIFQYYREEENGRGNFPPRFSGLQFPNYSSELNVNALELDDSALYLCASSWGQNLYNEQFFGPGTRLTVL.

The rearrangement links TRBV10-1 to TRBJ2-3, with D hard to call. Germline CDR1 reads WNHNN; CDR2 reads SYGVQD (reference sequence). This CDR3 contains 14 residues. Trimming stripped 6 bases from V and 0 bases from J, with 10 bases between. CDR3 sequence: CASSAVVSTDTQYF. CDR3 nucleotide sequence: TGCGCCAGCAGCGCCGTCGTTAGCACAGATACGCAGTATTTT.

The rearrangement uses TRBV5-1 and TRBJ1-2, with D tentatively TRBD1 (5 bases). Germline V gene sequence: CDR1 SGHRS, CDR2 YFSETQ. The CDR3 totals 13 residues. Trimming stripped 0 bases from V and 4 bases from J, with 7 bases between. Here the CDR3 reads CASSLGQFYGYTF. CDR3 bases: TGCGCCAGCAGCTTGGGACAGTTCTATGGCTACACCTTC.

This clone was recorded once. V is TRBV9 and J is TRBJ2-1; a possible D gene is TRBD2 (7 bases). The germline V gene has CDR1 SGDLS and CDR2 YYNGEE. Trimming took off 3 bases at V and 0 bases at J, with 16 bases between the two ends. The CDR3 consists of 17 residues. The CDR3 region is CASSARGGRSSYNEQFF. The CDR3 nucleotides read TGTGCCAGCAGCGCAAGGGGGGGGCGCAGCTCCTACAATGAGCAGTTCTTC.

The chain employs TRBV11-2 and TRBJ1-2, with D possibly TRBD1 on 6 matching bases. The CDR3 loop spans 13 amino acids. Germline V gives CDR1 SGHAT, CDR2 FQNNGV. V was trimmed by 4 bases and J by 8 bases, leaving 14 bases between them. Here the CDR3 reads CASSSETGLGYTF. The CDR3 DNA is TGTGCCAGCAGCTCGGAAACAGGGCTCGGCTACACCTTC.

V gene TRBV18 combines with J gene TRBJ1-1; D may be TRBD1 (6 bases). The CDR3 length is 14 residues. Germline assignment: CDR1 KGHSH and CDR2 LQKENI. The V end was cut by 4 bases, the J end by 0 bases, with 9 bases between. The CDR3 reads CASSRQGLNTEAFF. In DNA, the CDR3 is TGTGCCAGCTCACGTCAGGGGTTGAACACTGAAGCTTTCTTT.

This clone was detected only once. The chain employs TRBV10-3 and TRBJ2-7; tentative D call: TRBD1 (6 bases). V was trimmed by 0 bases and J by 7 bases, leaving 13 bases between them. CDR1 is ENHRY and CDR2 is SYGVKD in the germline V gene. The CDR3 is 14 residues long. CDR3: CAISESQGVGEQYV. The CDR3 bases are TGTGCCATCAGTGAGTCACAGGGAGTTGGGGAGCAGTACGTC.

The chain combines TRBV4-3 with TRBJ1-4; the match to TRBD1 covers 7 bases. Germline CDR1 reads LGHNA; CDR2 reads YSLEER. The length of the CDR3 is 14 residues. V gave up 4 bases and J gave up 8 bases; unmatched junction bases: 7. The CDR3 sequence: CASSLDGRGEKLFF. The CDR3 DNA follows: TGCGCCAGCAGCCTCGACGGCAGGGGGGAAAAACTGTTTTTT.

The V call is TRBV5-6, the J call TRBJ1-1; D is perhaps TRBD1 (6 bases). Germline loops: CDR1 SGHDT, CDR2 YYEEEE. V gave up 3 bases and J gave up 3 bases, with 21 bases separating them. The CDR3 has 17 amino acids. DNA for the CDR3: TGTGCCAGCAGCTCCTTGTTTACTCAGGGGATGGACACTGAAGCTTTCTTT. Translating gives CASSSLFTQGMDTEAFF.

The chain recombines TRBV5-1 with TRBJ2-3, with D perhaps being TRBD1 or TRBD2 (5 bases each). The CDR3 consists of 15 residues. In germline, CDR1 is SGHRS, CDR2 YFSETQ. V lost 0 bases and J lost 4, with 12 bases in between. The CDR3 here is CASSLGGFASDTQYF. The CDR3 region has the DNA TGCGCCAGCAGCTTGGGGGGGTTTGCTTCAGATACGCAGTATTTT.

V and J are TRBV2 and TRBJ1-1; D is undetermined. CDR3 length: 15 amino acids. V was shortened by 2 bases and J by 1 base, with 11 bases between the two germline ends. Germline V gene sequence: CDR1 SNHLY, CDR2 FYNNEI. The CDR3 DNA is TGTGCCAGCAGTGAACGTCCAGGTCGGAACACTGAAGCTTTCTTT. Translation: CASSERPGRNTEAFF.

The table lists this clone with a count of one. This chain uses TRBV12-3 or TRBV12-4 with TRBJ2-1; no definite D call. This CDR3 is 13 amino acids long. V lost 6 bases and J lost 4, with 10 bases in between. The CDR3 region is CASSLLKYNEQFF. CDR3 bases: TGTGCCAGCAGCCTTCTAAAATACAATGAGCAGTTCTTC.

CDR3 amino acids: CASSSGGEGYNEQFF. The CDR3 DNA reads TGTGCCAGCAGTTCAGGAGGGGAGGGTTACAATGAGCAGTTCTTC. The genes are TRBV6-5 and TRBJ2-1, with TRBD2 matching over 7 bases. Germline V gene sequence: CDR1 MNHEY, CDR2 SVGAGI. V was pared by 4 bases and J by 4 bases, with 7 bases of the junction left unmatched. CDR3 length: 15 residues.

The chain carries TRBV28 and TRBJ1-2; 9 nucleotides align to TRBD1. The length of the CDR3 is 14 residues. Germline V gene sequence: CDR1 MDHEN, CDR2 SYDVKM. The junction had 8 bases not matched to a gene; V was cut back by 5 bases and J by 7 bases. The DNA for the CDR3 is TGTGCCAGCAGTAAAACAGGGGGCGTTGGTGGCTACACCTTC. As protein: CASSKTGGVGGYTF.

The chain combines TRBV5-1 with TRBJ2-2; 9 nucleotides agree with TRBD2. From germline, CDR1 is SGHRS and CDR2 YFSETQ. Trimming removed 4 bases from V and 1 base from J; junction bases left unmatched: 5. This CDR3 comprises 16 residues. CDR3 DNA sequence: TGCGCCAGCAGCCCCCTAGCGGGGTGGAACACCGGGGAGCTGTTTTTT. This codes for CASSPLAGWNTGELFF. The variable domain in full, with the rest retrieved from reference TRBV5-1 and TRBJ2-2, is KAGVTQTPRYLIKTRGQQVTLSCSPISGHRSVSWYQQTPGQGLQFLFEYFSETQRNKGNFPGRFSGRQFSNSRSEMNVSTLELGDSALYLCASSPLAGWNTGELFFGEGSRLTVL.

The rearrangement uses TRBV9 and TRBJ1-1; D ambiguous. Deletions cut 0 bases from V and 8 bases from J, with 8 bases between. There are 12 residues in the CDR3. CDR1 and CDR2 (germline): SGDLS, YYNGEE. Here the CDR3 reads CASSVGEAEAFF. Here the CDR3 DNA reads TGTGCCAGCAGCGTAGGTGAGGCGGAAGCTTTCTTT.

V usage is TRBV5-1 and J usage is TRBJ1-1, with no clear D. The CDR3 covers 16 residues. V was clipped by 3 bases and J by 2 bases, with 17 bases between them. Looked up from germline, CDR1 is SGHRS and CDR2 is YFSETQ. CDR3 in amino acids: CASSSARYQENTEAFF. The DNA for the CDR3 is TGCGCCAGCAGCTCCGCAAGATACCAGGAAAACACTGAAGCTTTCTTT.

The rearrangement joins TRBV5-1 to TRBJ2-5; D may be TRBD2 (5 bases). Germline V gene sequence: CDR1 SGHRS, CDR2 YFSETQ. This CDR3 is 12 amino acids long. Trimming shortened V by 2 bases and J by 5 bases, and 7 bases separated the two germline ends. The CDR3: CASSFGGETQYF. In DNA, the CDR3 is TGCGCCAGCAGCTTCGGCGGGGAGACCCAGTACTTC.

This clone has a single count. V usage is TRBV20-1 and J usage is TRBJ1-5; D ambiguous. In germline, CDR1 is DFQATT, CDR2 SNEGSKA (reference sequence). V was pared by 3 bases and J by 0 bases, with 9 bases between. The CDR3 sequence is 14 residues long. DNA of the CDR3: TGCAGTGCTAGTCCCAGCTATAGCAATCAGCCCCAGCATTTT. Residues: CSASPSYSNQPQHF.

The chain uses TRBV21-1 and TRBJ1-3. TRBV21-1 is designated a pseudogene. This CDR3 is 19 amino acids long. The CDR3 reads CASSKQIFGANGTGNTIYF. CDR3 nucleotide sequence: TGTGCCAGCAGCAAGCAAATTTTTGGGGCTAACGGGACTGGAAACACCATATATTTT.

V is TRBV5-6 and J is TRBJ1-1; D not certain. Germline V CDR1 and CDR2: SGHDT, YYEEEE. CDR3 length equals 14 residues. V lost 0 bases, J lost 0 bases, and 6 bases lay in between. For the CDR3, the DNA is TGTGCCAGCAGCTTGGACAGACTGAACACTGAAGCTTTCTTT. Translating gives CASSLDRLNTEAFF. Supplemented by reference TRBV5-6 and TRBJ1-1, the full variable domain reads DAGVTQSPTHLIKTRGQQVTLRCSPKSGHDTVSWYQQALGQGPQFIFQYYEEEERQRGNFPDRFSGHQFPNYSSELNVNALLLGDSALYLCASSLDRLNTEAFFGQGTRLTVV.

The chain combines TRBV2 with TRBJ2-3; TRBD1 matches 10 bases. CDR3 length: 15 residues. Germline V gives CDR1 SNHLY, CDR2 FYNNEI. V shed 4 bases and J 6 bases; nucleotides not matched to a gene: 7. CDR3: CASSGTGGPADTQYF. The CDR3 DNA sequence: TGTGCCAGCAGTGGGACAGGGGGACCAGCGGATACGCAGTATTTT.

This clone appeared a few times. The rearrangement uses TRBV27 and TRBJ2-1, with 9 bases matching TRBD2. Germline V gene sequence: CDR1 MNHEY, CDR2 SMNVEV (reference sequence). Losses at the gene ends were 5 bases for V and 0 bases for J; bases not matched to a gene: 5. This CDR3 has 16 residues. The CDR3 is CASSPTAGGSYNEQFF. CDR3 sequence (DNA): TGTGCCAGCAGTCCAACAGCGGGGGGCTCCTACAATGAGCAGTTCTTC.